Below are 10 T cell receptor beta chains sequenced from a single sample in a study of cytomegalovirus exposure and HLA in healthy donors. Sequencing used immunoSEQ multiplex PCR; TCRdb keeps in-frame clones, though not all of them. The sample carries over 150,000 clones, about 90% recorded once. Sequenced material: PBMCs. These TCRs come from a woman between 18 and 30 years old in good health and CMV-seropositive.

A single count supports this clone. V is TRBV27 and J is TRBJ2-5, with D possibly TRBD2 on 5 matching bases. Trimming removed 3 bases at V and 4 bases at J, with 12 bases between. This CDR3 has 14 amino acids. The germline gives CDR1 MNHEY, CDR2 SMNVEV (reference sequence). The CDR3 loop reads CASSLDGIPETQYF. The CDR3 DNA sequence: TGTGCCAGCAGTTTGGACGGGATTCCAGAGACCCAGTACTTC.

In its sample, this clone was seen once. This chain joins TRBV28 and TRBJ1-5; 8 nucleotides line up with TRBD1. V shed 7 bases and J 5 bases; nucleotides not matched to a gene: 7. The CDR3 runs 14 residues. Germline CDR1 reads MDHEN; CDR2 reads SYDVKM. CDR3 sequence (DNA): TGTGCCAGCACCTGGACAGGGTTATATCAGCCCCAGCATTTT. It is translated as CASTWTGLYQPQHF. The full variable domain, in which reference TRBV28 and TRBJ1-5 provide the parts outside the CDR3, is DVKVTQSSRYLVKRTGEKVFLECVQDMDHENMFWYRQDPGLGLRLIYFSYDVKMKEKGDIPEGYSVSREKKERFSLILESASTNQTSMYLCASTWTGLYQPQHFGDGTRLSIL.

This chain connects TRBV27 to TRBJ2-2; unclear D gene. V shed 4 bases and J shed 4 bases, with 13 bases lying between them. The length of the CDR3 is 15 residues. Per the germline V gene, CDR1 is MNHEY and CDR2 is SMNVEV (reference sequence). Here the CDR3 DNA reads TGTGCCAGCAGTTCACCGAGACGGAGCACCGGGGAGCTGTTTTTT. This sequence encodes CASSSPRRSTGELFF.

This clone has a handful of counts. This rearrangement joins TRBV5-4 to TRBJ2-7; D remains unclear. Germline loops: CDR1 SGHNT, CDR2 YYREEE (reference sequence). Between the trimmed V and J ends, which lost 4 bases and 0 bases, there was a span of 5 bases. The CDR3 runs 12 residues. The CDR3 loop is CASSLFSYEQYF. The CDR3 region has the DNA TGTGCCAGCAGCCTCTTCTCCTACGAGCAGTACTTC. The variable domain in full, with the rest retrieved from reference TRBV5-4 and TRBJ2-7, is ETGVTQSPTHLIKTRGQQVTLRCSSQSGHNTVSWYQQALGQGPQFIFQYYREEENGRGNFPPRFSGLQFPNYSSELNVNALELDDSALYLCASSLFSYEQYFGPGTRLTVT.

As for this clone: The junction departs from the called germline gene at one end, perhaps through a read error. The chain recombines TRBV25-1 with TRBJ1-1, with D possibly TRBD1 on 6 matching bases. The CDR3 spans 12 residues. CDR1 is MGHDK and CDR2 is SYGVNS in the germline V gene. The chain's CDR3 is CASSEGWYRVTF. CDR3 sequence (DNA): TGTGCCAGCAGTGAGGGGTGGTACAGGGTGACATTT.

The chain couples TRBV29-1 to TRBJ1-1; 7 bases match TRBD1. Trimming removed 6 bases from V and 4 bases from J; junction bases left unmatched: 8. The CDR3 consists of 13 residues. In germline, CDR1 is SQVTM, CDR2 ANQGSEA. CDR3 sequence: CSVSDRKGTEAFF. For the CDR3, the DNA is TGCAGCGTGTCGGACAGGAAAGGCACTGAAGCTTTCTTT.

The rearrangement uses TRBV7-2 and TRBJ2-1, with a tentative D call TRBD1 (5 bases). Trimming pared 5 bases from V and 2 bases from J, leaving 7 bases between. CDR1 is SGHTA and CDR2 is FQGNSA in the germline V gene. This CDR3 has 13 residues. The chain's CDR3 is CASSDRAYNEQFF. CDR3 in DNA: TGTGCCAGCAGCGACAGAGCCTACAATGAGCAGTTCTTC.

The rearrangement links TRBV6-1 to TRBJ2-2; 9 nucleotides line up with TRBD2. V shed 7 bases, J shed 5 bases, and the junction held 5 bases outside the gene matches. The CDR3 sequence is 14 residues long. Germline V gene lookup returns CDR1 MNHNS and CDR2 SASEGT. The DNA for the CDR3 is TGTGCCAGCACCCGGACTAGCGTGACCGGGGAGCTGTTTTTT. This codes for CASTRTSVTGELFF.

The chain recombines TRBV7-9 with TRBJ1-5; TRBD1 agrees at 9 bases. In germline, CDR1 is SEHNR, CDR2 FQNEAQ (reference sequence). The CDR3 contains 14 residues. Trimming cost V 6 bases and J 3 bases; bases outside gene matches: 3. In DNA form, the CDR3 reads TGTGCCAGCAGTCGGACAGGGGACAATCAGCCCCAGCATTTT. Protein sequence: CASSRTGDNQPQHF. Supplemented by reference TRBV7-9 and TRBJ1-5, the full variable domain reads DTGVSQNPRHKITKRGQNVTFRCDPISEHNRLYWYRQTLGQGPEFLTYFQNEAQLEKSRLLSDRFSAERPKGSFSTLEIQRTEQGDSAMYLCASSRTGDNQPQHFGDGTRLSIL.

V and J are TRBV7-2 and TRBJ2-3; 14 nucleotides align to TRBD2. Germline V lookup: CDR1 SGHTA, CDR2 FQGNSA. V dropped 5 bases and J dropped 4; count of bases not matched to a gene: 5. The CDR3 is 16 residues long. For the CDR3, the DNA is TGTGCCAGCAGCCCAAAGGGACTAGCGGGGGCAGATACGCAGTATTTT. This gives the protein CASSPKGLAGADTQYF.